The T cell receptor beta chain described here comes from a study of blood T cells in healthy people across ages. Study results and limitations: Relative to aged donors, long-lived donors carried more naive CD4+ cells and displayed higher diversity.

Germline-derived CDR1 and CDR2 are SGHRS and YFSETQ. This CDR3 has 17 amino acids. Trimming took 0 bases from V and 11 from J; bases not matched to a gene: 15. On this clonotype itself: Its specificity is unknown.

The people who gave samples were healthy Caucasians from Russia, aged about 6 to 95. Researchers report isolating at least 6.5 million PBMCs per sample. PCR was performed a second time for roughly 6 to 12 cycles using a sample-barcoded 5' primer and a J-beta primer mix. TCRdb processed the 5' RACE reads anew with MiXCR; each CDR3 protein has one entry. The data contain around 580,000 distinct CDR3 sequences, around 50% of them singletons. This TCR was sampled from an elderly man in good health. The chain employs TRBV5-1 and TRBJ2-5; 11 positions agree with TRBD2. Sequencing used blood. CDR3 amino acids: CASSLVPGTSGYNEQYF. For the CDR3, the DNA is TGCGCCAGCAGCTTGGTACCCGGGACTAGCGGCTACAATGAGCAGTACTTC.